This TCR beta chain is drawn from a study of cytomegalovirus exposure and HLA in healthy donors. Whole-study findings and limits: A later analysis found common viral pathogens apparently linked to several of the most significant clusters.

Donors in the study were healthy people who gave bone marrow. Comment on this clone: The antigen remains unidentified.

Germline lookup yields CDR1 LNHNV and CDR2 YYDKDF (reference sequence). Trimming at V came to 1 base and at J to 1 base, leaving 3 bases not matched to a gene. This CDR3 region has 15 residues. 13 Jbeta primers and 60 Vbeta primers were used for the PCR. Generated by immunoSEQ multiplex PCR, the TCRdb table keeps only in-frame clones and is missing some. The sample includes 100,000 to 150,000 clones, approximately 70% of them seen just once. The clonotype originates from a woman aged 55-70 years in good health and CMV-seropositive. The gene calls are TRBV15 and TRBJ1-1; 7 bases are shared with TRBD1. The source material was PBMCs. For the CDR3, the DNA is TGTGCCACCAGCAGAGCCAGGGGGAGGAACACTGAAGCTTTCTTT. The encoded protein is CATSRARGRNTEAFF.